The 3 T cell receptor beta chains in this list originate from one sample, sequenced in a study of CD8+ T cells in alopecia areata. Following extraction, RNA underwent reverse transcription to cDNA, which served as the sequencing template. Measured with immunoSEQ multiplex PCR; TCRdb has only the in-frame clones, and not every one. The table has 150,000 or so clones, 50% to 60% seen once. Sequenced material: CD4+ T cells sorted from blood. The receptors here all came from a human donor in good health.

The chain recombines TRBV27 with TRBJ2-7; D unclear. Looked up from germline, CDR1 is MNHEY and CDR2 is SMNVEV (reference sequence). This CDR3 has 12 amino acids. The V end was cut by 4 bases, the J end by 7 bases, with 11 bases between. The CDR3 DNA follows: TGTGCCAGCAGTTCAAGGACCCGAGAGCAGTACTTC. It codes for CASSSRTREQYF.

This clone was seen a handful of times. The rearrangement links TRBV29-1 to TRBJ1-2, with no clear D. The CDR3 spans 13 residues. V was cut by 4 bases and J by 1 base, with 10 bases left in between. Germline loops: CDR1 SQVTM, CDR2 ANQGSEA. The CDR3 spells CSVGWRLNYGYTF. CDR3 in DNA: TGCAGCGTTGGGTGGCGGCTTAACTATGGCTACACCTTC. Filled out from reference TRBV29-1 and TRBJ1-2, the complete variable domain reads SAVISQKPSRDICQRGTSLTIQCQVDSQVTMMFWYRQQPGQSLTLIATANQGSEATYESGFVIDKFPISRPNLTFSTLTVSNMSPEDSSIYLCSVGWRLNYGYTFGSGTRLTVV.

This clone was seen a few times. This chain connects TRBV25-1 to TRBJ2-5; 8 bases match TRBD2. The CDR3 is 16 residues long. Per the germline V gene, CDR1 is MGHDK and CDR2 is SYGVNS. V was pared by 4 bases and J by 1 base, with 8 bases of the junction left unmatched. CDR3 sequence (DNA): TGTGCCAGCAGTGTTTTGGGGCTAGCGGGCCAAGAGACCCAGTACTTC. This encodes CASSVLGLAGQETQYF.